What follows are 17 T cell receptor beta chains derived from one specimen sequenced in a study of T cells in Graves' hyperthyroidism and ophthalmopathy. TCR beta CDR3 regions were amplified from RNA. An initial round of RT-PCR targeting the TCR CDR3 relied on the HTBI primer set. Each CDR3 protein gets one entry after TCRdb re-called the multiplex PCR reads with MiXCR. The sample lists about 500,000 distinct CDR3 sequences; 35% to 50% were seen once. Sequencing input: peripheral blood or thyroid tissue (not recorded which). The source is an adult woman with Graves' disease, either hyperthyroidism or ophthalmopathy (not recorded which).

With regard to this clonotype: Being one base from a much bigger clone, this may be a read error. The chain carries TRBV7-9 and TRBJ2-7; no reliable D call. The CDR3 extends over 9 amino acids. Germline-derived CDR1 and CDR2 are SEHNR and FQNEAQ (reference sequence). V dropped 7 bases and J dropped 2 bases, with 0 bases sitting between them. The CDR3 nucleotides are TGTGCCAGCACCTACGAGCAGTACTTC. It encodes CASTYEQYF.

In its sample, this clonotype was seen a few times. The CDR3 loop is CASSGLGAFSYEQYF. The CDR3 region has the DNA TGTGCCAGCAGTGGTTTAGGGGCTTTTTCCTACGAGCAGTACTTC. J is TRBJ2-7 and V is TRBV7-2; D is perhaps TRBD1 (5 bases). The CDR3 is 15 residues long. The ends were cut back, 6 bases at V and 1 base at J, with 16 bases in the middle. CDR1 is SGHTA, CDR2 FQGNSA, per germline.

This clonotype was detected many times. The rearrangement joins TRBV18 to TRBJ2-5; no definite D call. V was cut by 6 bases and J by 1 base, with 12 bases left in between. The CDR3 covers 14 residues. The germline V gene encodes CDR1 KGHSH and CDR2 LQKENI. Here the CDR3 reads CASSPAGSQETQYF. DNA for the CDR3: TGTGCCAGCTCCCCGGCAGGCTCCCAAGAGACCCAGTACTTC.

This clonotype appeared once. The rearrangement links TRBV7-2 to TRBJ1-5; D gene uncertain. Germline V gene data show CDR1 as SGHTA and CDR2 as FQGNSA. Trimming left V 1 base short and J 11 bases short, with 15 bases between. The CDR3 covers 14 residues. The chain's CDR3 is CASSLVDWQETQHF. CDR3 coding DNA: TGTGCCAGCAGCTTAGTCGACTGGCAAGAGACCCAGCATTTT.

CDR3 bases: TGTGCCAGTAGTACCGGGACAGGGATGATCGGGGAGCTGTTTTTT. Translated: CASSTGTGMIGELFF. The chain carries TRBV19 and TRBJ2-2; 9 bases map to TRBD1. V shed 4 bases and J 7 bases; nucleotides not matched to a gene: 7. The germline CDR1 and CDR2 sequences are LNHDA and SQIVND (reference sequence). This CDR3 is built from 15 residues.

This clonotype was observed at least ten times. The CDR3 region is CSAPGLPRAEAFF. In nucleotides, the CDR3 is TGCAGCGCCCCGGGCCTCCCGAGGGCTGAAGCTTTCTTT. The chain is built from TRBV29-1 and TRBJ1-1; D is undetermined. V was shortened by 7 bases and J by 6 bases, with 18 bases between the two germline ends. Germline assignment: CDR1 SQVTM and CDR2 ANQGSEA. This CDR3 is built from 13 residues.

The chain has TRBV15 and TRBJ1-2; D perhaps matches TRBD1 (6 bases). Germline loops: CDR1 LNHNV, CDR2 YYDKDF (reference sequence). V gave up 1 base and J gave up 8 bases, with 14 bases separating them. This CDR3 has 14 amino acids. The CDR3 DNA reads TGTGCCACCAGCAGAGGTCTCGAGGGGGGCGGCTACACCTTC. Its protein product is CATSRGLEGGGYTF.

Only a few counts were recorded for this clonotype. The chain employs TRBV10-3 and TRBJ1-2; possible D gene TRBD1, 5 bases. Trimming left V 9 bases short and J 3 bases short, with 14 bases between. Germline loops: CDR1 ENHRY, CDR2 SYGVKD. This CDR3 comprises 13 residues. The CDR3 is CAIGTGPYYGYTF. The CDR3 DNA follows: TGTGCCATAGGGACGGGCCCCTACTATGGCTACACCTTC.

This clonotype has only a few counts. The gene calls are TRBV19 and TRBJ1-5; D gene unclear. V lost 7 bases to trimming and J lost 6 bases, with 16 bases between them. The CDR3 has 14 residues. Germline V gene data show CDR1 as LNHDA and CDR2 as SQIVND (reference sequence). The CDR3 is CASNQRRESQPQHF. CDR3 sequence (DNA): TGTGCCAGTAATCAGAGGAGGGAAAGTCAGCCCCAGCATTTT.

This clonotype was detected once. The V and J genes are TRBV2 and TRBJ2-3; D may match TRBD1 or TRBD2 (5 bases each). V lost 0 bases and J 0 bases, leaving 13 bases between the germline ends. CDR1 SNHLY and CDR2 FYNNEI come from the germline V gene. The CDR3 is 17 residues long. The CDR3 DNA reads TGTGCCAGCAGTGAAGCGAGGGCAGGGAGAAGCACAGATACGCAGTATTTT. Its protein is CASSEARAGRSTDTQYF.

This clonotype was counted between two and nine times. V and J are TRBV3-1 and TRBJ1-2; D gene unclear. V was pared by 5 bases and J by 0 bases, with 19 bases between. CDR1 is LGHDT, CDR2 YNNKEL, per germline (reference sequence). The CDR3 totals 17 residues. This CDR3 reads CASSSGPHQITNYGYTF. As DNA, the CDR3 is TGTGCCAGCAGCTCCGGCCCGCACCAAATAACTAACTATGGCTACACCTTC. Full variable domain (remainder filled in from reference TRBV3-1 and TRBJ1-2): DTAVSQTPKYLVTQMGNDKSIKCEQNLGHDTMYWYKQDSKKFLKIMFSYNNKELIINETVPNRFSPKSPDKAHLNLHINSLELGDSAVYFCASSSGPHQITNYGYTFGSGTRLTVV.

Remarks on this clonotype: One junction end does not reproduce the germline sequence, and a read error may be involved. The rearrangement uses TRBV7-3 and TRBJ1-2; D is undetermined. Germline V gene data show CDR1 as SGHTA and CDR2 as FQGTGA. The CDR3 extends over 14 amino acids. CDR3 protein: CASSQDFRTHGYTF. The CDR3 nucleotides read TGCGCCAGCAGCCAAGATTTCAGGACCCATGGCTACACCTTC.

This clonotype was observed at least ten times. The chain is built from TRBV7-2 and TRBJ1-4; 7 nucleotides line up with TRBD1. The junction had 6 bases not matched to a gene; V was cut back by 5 bases and J by 6 bases. The CDR3 extends over 14 amino acids. Germline CDR1 is SGHTA and CDR2 is FQGNSA. In DNA form, the CDR3 reads TGTGCCAGCAGCAAACGGGACAGCTATGAAAAACTGTTTTTT. This gives the protein CASSKRDSYEKLFF.

The chain links TRBV7-4 to TRBJ2-5; 9 nucleotides match TRBD2. Germline-derived CDR1 and CDR2 are SGHVT and SQSDAQ. CDR3 length: 15 residues. The J segment lost 2 bases and the V segment lost 6 bases, leaving 7 bases of the junction unmatched. CDR3 loop: CASSPGTSLQETQYF. In DNA form, the CDR3 reads TGTGCCAGCAGTCCCGGGACTAGCCTACAAGAGACCCAGTACTTC.

The genes are TRBV29-1 and TRBJ1-1; D call uncertain. Trimming shortened V by 1 base and J by 5 bases, and 11 bases separated the two germline ends. The CDR3 runs to 13 residues. Germline V CDR1 and CDR2: SQVTM, ANQGSEA. The CDR3 here is CSVEGGRRTEAFF. Written as DNA, the CDR3 is TGCAGCGTTGAAGGGGGAAGGCGAACTGAAGCTTTCTTT.

This clonotype was found a few times. The gene calls are TRBV6-2 or TRBV6-3 and TRBJ1-4; D remains ambiguous. Germline CDR1 reads MNHEY; CDR2 reads SVGEGT. CDR3 size: 11 residues. V was shortened by 5 bases and J by 10 bases, with 8 bases between the two germline ends. The CDR3, as DNA: TGTGCCAGCAGTCAAGTCGGAAAACTGTTTTTT. It encodes CASSQVGKLFF.

This clonotype showed up just a few times. The chain couples TRBV3-1 to TRBJ1-2, with TRBD1 identical over 11 bases. This CDR3 has 15 residues. CDR1 is LGHDT, CDR2 YNNKEL, per germline (reference sequence). Losses at the gene ends were 4 bases for V and 7 bases for J; bases not matched to a gene: 8. In DNA, the CDR3 is TGTGCCAGCAGCCCCTACTCCGGGACAGGGGGTGGCTACACCTTC. Translation: CASSPYSGTGGGYTF.